These 23 T cell receptor beta chains were all obtained from the same sample, sequenced in a study of blood T cell repertoires in COVID-19. TCRdb's table, derived via immunoSEQ multiplex PCR, lists solely in-frame clones and lacks some. The sample consists of 200,000 or so clones, 65% to 85% of them appearing once. The sequencing input was peripheral blood. These receptors were obtained from a woman aged 30 to 39 who had recovered from COVID-19.

This chain links TRBV5-1 with TRBJ1-1; D uncertain. V gave up 0 bases and J gave up 4 bases, with 10 bases separating them. Germline V gene sequence: CDR1 SGHRS, CDR2 YFSETQ. The CDR3 extends over 14 amino acids. CDR3: CASSLGARVTEAFF. CDR3 DNA sequence: TGCGCCAGCAGCTTGGGGGCGCGGGTCACTGAAGCTTTCTTT.

This rearrangement joins TRBV24-1 to TRBJ1-5, with D uncertain. The CDR3 has 14 residues. The germline V gene has CDR1 KGHDR and CDR2 SFDVKD. Trimming took off 5 bases at V and 2 bases at J, with 9 bases between the two ends. The CDR3 loop is CATSAGGGNQPQHF. DNA of the CDR3: TGTGCCACCAGTGCCGGCGGAGGCAATCAGCCCCAGCATTTT.

J is TRBJ2-7 and V is TRBV6-2 or TRBV6-3; D might be TRBD1 (5 bases). V was cut by 4 bases and J by 0 bases, with 16 bases left in between. In germline, CDR1 is MNHEY, CDR2 SVGEGT. The CDR3 length is 16 residues. CDR3 nucleotide sequence: TGTGCCAGCAGTTTGTTAGGGGAAAGCCTCTCCTACGAGCAGTACTTC. Protein: CASSLLGESLSYEQYF.

The chain recombines TRBV5-5 with TRBJ2-1, with 7 bases matching TRBD2. The trim removed 1 base at V and 4 bases at J, leaving 5 bases unmatched. The CDR3 contains 15 residues. Germline CDR1 and CDR2: SGHKS and YYEKEE (reference sequence). CDR3 coding DNA: TGTGCCAGCAGCTTGAACCTAGCGGTATACAATGAGCAGTTCTTC. It translates to CASSLNLAVYNEQFF.

The V gene is TRBV7-6, the J gene TRBJ2-5; perhaps TRBD2 as D (6 bases). V gave up 3 bases and J gave up 2 bases, with 16 bases separating them. CDR1 and CDR2 from the germline V gene are SGHVS and FNYEAQ. There are 16 residues in the CDR3. The CDR3 loop reads CASSFVGGGGQETQYF. For the CDR3, the DNA is TGTGCCAGCAGCTTCGTCGGGGGAGGAGGTCAAGAGACCCAGTACTTC.

This chain uses TRBV28 with TRBJ1-1; TRBD1 aligns across 8 bases. From germline, CDR1 is MDHEN and CDR2 SYDVKM. J gave up 8 bases and V 6 bases, and 20 bases lay outside the gene matches. This CDR3 contains 17 residues. CDR3 DNA sequence: TGTGCCAGCAGACCGTATACCGGGACAGGTCACCCTTGGGAAGCTTTCTTT. It specifies CASRPYTGTGHPWEAFF.

V and J are TRBV27 and TRBJ2-1; TRBD2 might be the D (6 bases). The CDR3 spans 13 residues. The V end was cut by 2 bases, the J end by 5 bases, with 7 bases between. Germline V gene lookup returns CDR1 MNHEY and CDR2 SMNVEV (reference sequence). The CDR3: CASSLLANNEQFF. The CDR3 bases are TGTGCCAGCAGTTTACTAGCGAACAATGAGCAGTTCTTC.

The V gene is TRBV14, the J gene TRBJ2-5; possible D gene TRBD2, 6 bases. V was trimmed by 1 base and J by 2 bases, leaving 14 bases between them. CDR1 SGHDN and CDR2 FVKESK come from the germline V gene. There are 16 residues in the CDR3. DNA for the CDR3: TGTGCCAGCAGCCAAGGCGGGACTGCGTGGCAAGAGACCCAGTACTTC. Amino acid sequence: CASSQGGTAWQETQYF.

This clone was observed a handful of times. The J gene is TRBJ2-7, the V gene TRBV19; TRBD2 agrees at 14 bases. CDR3 length: 15 amino acids. The V and J ends lost 6 bases and 4 bases, in that order; junction bases with no gene match: 5. Germline V gives CDR1 LNHDA, CDR2 SQIVND (reference sequence). CDR3 in amino acids: CASRRGLAGGYEQYF. CDR3 sequence (DNA): TGTGCCAGTAGGAGAGGACTAGCGGGAGGATACGAGCAGTACTTC.

The V call is TRBV19, the J call TRBJ1-1; D is ambiguous. This CDR3 has 14 residues. V lost 3 bases, J lost 4 bases, and 12 bases lay in between. Germline V gives CDR1 LNHDA, CDR2 SQIVND (reference sequence). The CDR3 coding sequence is TGTGCCAGTAGTATTGGTATCGCCGGCACTGAAGCTTTCTTT. Amino acid sequence: CASSIGIAGTEAFF.

The CDR3, as DNA: TGTGCCAGCAGCCAATTCGACACCGATCAGCCCCAGCATTTT. Translation: CASSQFDTDQPQHF. This rearrangement joins TRBV16 to TRBJ1-5; D unresolved. V was shortened by 1 base and J by 5 bases, with 9 bases between the two germline ends. The CDR3 spans 14 residues. The germline CDR1 and CDR2 sequences are KGHSY and FQNENV. The full variable domain, with the rest looked up from reference TRBV16 and TRBJ1-5, is GEEVAQTPKHLVRGEGQKAKLYCAPIKGHSYVFWYQQVLKNEFKFLISFQNENVFDETGMPKERFSAKCLPNSPCSLEIQATKLEDSAVYFCASSQFDTDQPQHFGDGTRLSIL.

The chain employs TRBV6-6 and TRBJ2-1; perhaps TRBD1 as D (6 bases). Germline CDR1 reads MNHNY; CDR2 reads SVGAGI (reference sequence). The CDR3 has 14 amino acids. V lost 10 bases to trimming and J lost 4 bases, with 17 bases between them. The chain's CDR3 is CATQGSTAYNEQFF. The CDR3 nucleotides read TGTGCCACACAGGGTTCCACCGCGTACAATGAGCAGTTCTTC.

The chain carries TRBV5-4 and TRBJ1-2, with 9 bases identical to TRBD1. Trimming cost V 3 bases and J 3 bases; bases outside gene matches: 3. CDR3 length: 14 amino acids. Per germline, CDR1 SGHNT and CDR2 YYREEE (reference sequence). CDR3 loop: CASSWTGVDYGYTF. The CDR3 DNA is TGTGCCAGCAGCTGGACAGGGGTGGACTATGGCTACACCTTC.

This clone occurred once. This chain connects TRBV5-1 to TRBJ1-4, with TRBD1 matching over 10 bases. The J segment lost 6 bases and the V segment lost 4 bases, leaving 6 bases of the junction unmatched. The CDR3 has 15 residues. Germline loops: CDR1 SGHRS, CDR2 YFSETQ. The CDR3 DNA is TGCGCCAGCAGCACGGGACAGGGGCATGATGAAAAACTGTTTTTT. It specifies CASSTGQGHDEKLFF.

CDR3 protein: CASSRDRWSSYEQYF. Written as DNA, the CDR3 is TGTGCCAGCAGCCGGGACAGGTGGAGCTCCTACGAGCAGTACTTC. The rearrangement links TRBV28 to TRBJ2-7, with TRBD1 identical over 8 bases. The germline V gene encodes CDR1 MDHEN and CDR2 SYDVKM. The trim removed 6 bases at V and 0 bases at J, leaving 7 bases unmatched. The CDR3 extends over 15 amino acids.

This clone was recorded only once. This chain links TRBV19 with TRBJ2-2; D is possibly TRBD1 (5 bases). The CDR3 runs to 14 residues. Per the germline V gene, CDR1 is LNHDA and CDR2 is SQIVND (reference sequence). V gave up 3 bases and J gave up 5 bases, with 10 bases separating them. The CDR3 spells CASSMYRSTGELFF. CDR3 DNA: TGTGCCAGTAGTATGTACAGGTCTACCGGGGAGCTGTTTTTT.

The gene calls are TRBV5-4 and TRBJ1-1, with D unresolved. Between the trimmed V and J ends, which lost 0 bases and 10 bases, there was a span of 10 bases. The CDR3 is 12 amino acids. The germline CDR1 and CDR2 sequences are SGHNT and YYREEE (reference sequence). This CDR3 is CASSLGRTGAFF. DNA for the CDR3: TGTGCCAGCAGCTTGGGGAGGACCGGAGCTTTCTTT.

The chain carries TRBV6-6 and TRBJ2-7; 8 positions match TRBD1. Unmatched junction bases numbered 8, after V lost 6 bases and J lost 4 bases. Germline CDR1 reads MNHNY; CDR2 reads SVGAGI (reference sequence). CDR3 length: 14 amino acids. CDR3 in DNA: TGTGCCAGCAGCATCCCGGGACAGGATTACGAGCAGTACTTC. Residues: CASSIPGQDYEQYF.

V is TRBV6-5 and J is TRBJ2-7, with a possible D match to TRBD2 (5 bases). Per germline, CDR1 MNHEY and CDR2 SVGAGI. This CDR3 is built from 14 residues. Trimming removed 6 bases at V and 2 bases at J, with 14 bases between. CDR3 region: CASSLRRGTYEQYF. The CDR3 DNA reads TGTGCCAGCAGCCTCCGCCGGGGAACCTACGAGCAGTACTTC.

The V and J genes are TRBV15 and TRBJ2-7, with D possibly being TRBD2 (6 bases). CDR3 size: 16 residues. Trimming cost V 0 bases and J 2 bases, with 14 bases left between them. Germline-derived CDR1 and CDR2 are LNHNV and YYDKDF (reference sequence). For the CDR3, the DNA is TGTGCCACCAGCAGAGAACAGCGGGCGACAACCTACGAGCAGTACTTC. Amino acid sequence: CATSREQRATTYEQYF.

This chain connects TRBV5-4 to TRBJ1-5; D may be TRBD1 (5 bases). CDR3 length: 14 residues. Trimming took off 0 bases at V and 2 bases at J, with 6 bases between the two ends. Germline assignment: CDR1 SGHNT and CDR2 YYREEE (reference sequence). Here the CDR3 reads CASSLAGRNQPQHF. CDR3 DNA sequence: TGTGCCAGCAGCTTGGCAGGGCGCAATCAGCCCCAGCATTTT.

This clone was counted once. CDR3 DNA: TGTGCCAGCAGTTCGGCGCAGGATAATGAAAAACTGTTTTTT. Translated: CASSSAQDNEKLFF. V is TRBV7-9 and J is TRBJ1-4; no reliable D call. The length of the CDR3 is 14 residues. Trimming shortened V by 6 bases and J by 4 bases, and 12 bases separated the two germline ends. From germline, CDR1 is SEHNR and CDR2 FQNEAQ (reference sequence).

In its sample, this clone was seen many times. Here the CDR3 DNA reads TGTGCCAGCAGCCAAGATCGGGGCGGGAGAGACGGCGAGCAGTACTTC. This gives the protein CASSQDRGGRDGEQYF. The V and J genes are TRBV3-1 (or the pseudogene TRBV3-2) and TRBJ2-7; 7 positions agree with TRBD2. Germline CDR1 and CDR2: LGHDT and YNNKEL (reference sequence). V lost 0 bases and J lost 6; bases outside the gene matches: 11. The CDR3 has 16 residues.